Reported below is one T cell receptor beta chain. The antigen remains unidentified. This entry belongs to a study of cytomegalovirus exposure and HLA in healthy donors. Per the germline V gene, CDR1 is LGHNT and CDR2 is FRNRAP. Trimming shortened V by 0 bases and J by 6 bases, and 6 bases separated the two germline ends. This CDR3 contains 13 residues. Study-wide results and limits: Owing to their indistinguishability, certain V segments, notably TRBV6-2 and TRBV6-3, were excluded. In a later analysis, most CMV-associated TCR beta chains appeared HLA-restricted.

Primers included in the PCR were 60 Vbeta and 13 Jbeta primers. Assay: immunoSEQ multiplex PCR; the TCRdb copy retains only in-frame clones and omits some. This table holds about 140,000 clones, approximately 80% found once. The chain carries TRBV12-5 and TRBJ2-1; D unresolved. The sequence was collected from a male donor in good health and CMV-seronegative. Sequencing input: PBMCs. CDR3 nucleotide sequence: TGTGCTAGTGGTTTGGTACGAGGCAATGAGCAGTTCTTC. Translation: CASGLVRGNEQFF.